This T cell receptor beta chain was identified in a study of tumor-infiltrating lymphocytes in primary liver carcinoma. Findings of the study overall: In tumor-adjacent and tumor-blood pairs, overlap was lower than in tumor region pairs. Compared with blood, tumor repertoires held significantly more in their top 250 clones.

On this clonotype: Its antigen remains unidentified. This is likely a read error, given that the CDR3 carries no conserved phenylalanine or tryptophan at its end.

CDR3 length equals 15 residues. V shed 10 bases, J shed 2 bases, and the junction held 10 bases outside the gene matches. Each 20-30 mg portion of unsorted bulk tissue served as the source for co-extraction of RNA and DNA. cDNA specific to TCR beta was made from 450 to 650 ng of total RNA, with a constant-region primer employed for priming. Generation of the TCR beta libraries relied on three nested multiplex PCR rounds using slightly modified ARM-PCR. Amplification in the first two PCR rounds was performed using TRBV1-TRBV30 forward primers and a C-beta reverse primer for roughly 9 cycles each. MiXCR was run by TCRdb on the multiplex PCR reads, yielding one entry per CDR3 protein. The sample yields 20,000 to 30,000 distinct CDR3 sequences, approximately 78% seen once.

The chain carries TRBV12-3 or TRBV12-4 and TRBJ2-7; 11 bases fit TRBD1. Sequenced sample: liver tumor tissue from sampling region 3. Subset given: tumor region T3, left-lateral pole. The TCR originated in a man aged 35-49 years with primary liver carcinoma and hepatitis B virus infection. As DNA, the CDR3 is TGTGCCATCAACCGAGGGACAGGGGGACCCTACGAGCAGTACCTC. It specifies CAINRGTGGPYEQYL.